The 23 T cell receptor beta chains below come from one sample, sequenced in a study of cytomegalovirus exposure and HLA in healthy donors. Generated by immunoSEQ multiplex PCR, the TCRdb table keeps only in-frame clones and is missing some. The data show about 130,000 clones, approximately 91% seen once. The sequenced sample consisted of PBMCs. Receptors were obtained from a woman aged 18-29 years in good health and CMV-seronegative.

The chain uses TRBV29-1 and TRBJ2-7, with D perhaps TRBD2 (6 bases). CDR3 length equals 15 residues. CDR1 and CDR2 from the germline V gene are SQVTM and ANQGSEA. V was clipped by 1 base and J by 0 bases, with 13 bases between them. This CDR3 reads CSVEAGTSLSYEQYF. In DNA, the CDR3 is TGCAGCGTTGAAGCCGGGACTTCCCTCTCCTACGAGCAGTACTTC.

V and J are TRBV11-2 and TRBJ2-7; TRBD1 matches at 8 bases. CDR1 is SGHAT, CDR2 FQNNGV, per germline. CDR3 length: 15 amino acids. The junction had 9 bases not matched to a gene; V was cut back by 5 bases and J by 3 bases. In DNA form, the CDR3 reads TGTGCCAGCAGCGAAACGACAGGGGCGGGCTACGAGCAGTACTTC. Translated: CASSETTGAGYEQYF.

The V call is TRBV5-6, the J call TRBJ2-3; 8 positions match TRBD2. V gave up 4 bases and J gave up 6 bases; unmatched junction bases: 13. This CDR3 is built from 16 residues. CDR1 is SGHDT, CDR2 YYEEEE, per germline. CDR3 region: CASSPNGAGAVDTQYF. DNA of the CDR3: TGTGCCAGCAGCCCGAACGGAGCGGGAGCGGTCGATACGCAGTATTTT.

In this sample, this clone turned up a few times. Different DNA sequences within this sample yield the same CDR3. V gene TRBV29-1 combines with J gene TRBJ1-2, with 7 bases identical to TRBD1. Looked up from germline, CDR1 is SQVTM and CDR2 is ANQGSEA. The CDR3 totals 12 residues. With 6 bases clipped from V and 2 bases from J, the junction kept 3 bases outside the gene matches. CDR3 bases: TGCAGCGTCGAACAGGGGAACTATGGCTACACCTTC. Residues: CSVEQGNYGYTF.

The rearrangement uses TRBV10-3 and TRBJ2-7; 11 nucleotides match TRBD2. This CDR3 region has 16 residues. J lost 1 base, V lost 2 bases, and 4 bases had no gene match. In germline, CDR1 is ENHRY, CDR2 SYGVKD. This chain's CDR3 is CAISEGGTSGSYEQYF. The CDR3 nucleotides are TGTGCCATCAGTGAGGGAGGGACTAGCGGTTCCTACGAGCAGTACTTC.

V and J are TRBV10-3 and TRBJ2-1; 7 bases fit TRBD2. The CDR3 is made up of 16 amino acids. The V and J ends lost 2 bases and 2 bases, in that order; junction bases with no gene match: 6. Germline V gene data show CDR1 as ENHRY and CDR2 as SYGVKD. The CDR3 sequence: CAISEGGGPTYNEQFF. The CDR3 DNA reads TGTGCCATCAGTGAGGGGGGAGGGCCTACCTACAATGAGCAGTTCTTC.

The chain combines TRBV30 with TRBJ2-2, with a tentative D call TRBD2 (5 bases). This CDR3 has 14 residues. The germline CDR1 and CDR2 sequences are GTSNPN and SVGIG (reference sequence). Trimming cost V 0 bases and J 4 bases, with 9 bases left between them. This chain's CDR3 is CAWSVSSGTGELFF. In nucleotides, the CDR3 is TGTGCCTGGAGTGTATCAAGCGGCACCGGGGAGCTGTTTTTT.

V gene TRBV10-3 combines with J gene TRBJ2-7, with 7 nucleotides matching TRBD1. The CDR3 has 15 amino acids. Germline V CDR1 and CDR2: ENHRY, SYGVKD. V lost 2 bases, J lost 5 bases, and 9 bases stayed unmatched. The CDR3 spells CAISEPEQGKDEQYF. In DNA form, the CDR3 reads TGTGCCATCAGTGAGCCGGAACAGGGGAAGGACGAGCAGTACTTC.

The chain carries TRBV5-1 and TRBJ2-7; 9 bases agree with TRBD2. This CDR3 is 14 amino acids long. Trimming cost V 7 bases and J 5 bases; bases outside gene matches: 10. Per germline, CDR1 SGHRS and CDR2 YFSETQ. The CDR3 DNA is TGCGCCAGCCGGCGAGATAGCGGGAGAAACGAGCAGTACTTC. It specifies CASRRDSGRNEQYF. The complete variable domain, with remaining parts taken from reference TRBV5-1 and TRBJ2-7, reads KAGVTQTPRYLIKTRGQQVTLSCSPISGHRSVSWYQQTPGQGLQFLFEYFSETQRNKGNFPGRFSGRQFSNSRSEMNVSTLELGDSALYLCASRRDSGRNEQYFGPGTRLTVT.

This clone showed up just once. This chain connects TRBV30 to TRBJ2-2, with 8 bases matching TRBD2. V was pared by 3 bases and J by 1 base, with 7 bases of the junction left unmatched. The V gene's germline CDR1 is GTSNPN and CDR2 SVGIG (reference sequence). The CDR3 is 16 amino acids. As DNA, the CDR3 is TGTGCCTGGAGCTCAAAACTAGCGGTGAACACCGGGGAGCTGTTTTTT. It codes for CAWSSKLAVNTGELFF.

With respect to this clone: The germline gene is not matched at one end of the junction; a read error may be the cause. The chain joins TRBV7-2 to TRBJ2-1, with a weak D call TRBD2 (5 bases). Germline V gene sequence: CDR1 SGHTA, CDR2 FQGNSA. The CDR3 runs 14 residues. The CDR3 DNA follows: TGTGCCAGCCAACGGAGGATTTCCTCCAATGAGCAGTTCTTC. It codes for CASQRRISSNEQFF.

The CDR3 is CASSVAAGGYTF. The DNA of the CDR3 is TGTGCCAGCAGTGTTGCGGCGGGGGGCTACACCTTC. The chain links TRBV25-1 to TRBJ1-2; no clear D. The V end lost 4 bases, the J end lost 8 bases, and 11 bases lay between the germline ends. The germline gives CDR1 MGHDK, CDR2 SYGVNS. CDR3 length equals 12 residues.

Many counts were recorded for this clone. V usage is TRBV2 and J usage is TRBJ2-3, with 12 bases lining up with TRBD2. The germline CDR1 and CDR2 sequences are SNHLY and FYNNEI. The CDR3 runs 15 residues. With V trimmed by 7 bases and J by 5 bases, 7 bases remained unmatched. The DNA for the CDR3 is TGTGCCAGCATCCTAGCGGGAGGGATCGGAGATACGCAGTATTTT. It codes for CASILAGGIGDTQYF.

The chain links TRBV5-4 to TRBJ1-1, with 8 nucleotides matching TRBD1. CDR3 length: 14 amino acids. The V and J ends lost 1 base and 6 bases, in that order; junction bases with no gene match: 5. Germline CDR1 reads SGHNT; CDR2 reads YYREEE (reference sequence). The CDR3 DNA sequence: TGTGCCAGCAGCTTGACAGGGGGAAGGGCTGAAGCTTTCTTT. Translating gives CASSLTGGRAEAFF.

This clone was seen just once. This sequence joins TRBV28 and TRBJ2-1; 7 nucleotides align to TRBD2. The CDR3 consists of 16 residues. V lost 6 bases to trimming and J lost 7 bases; unmatched junction nucleotides: 15. Germline V CDR1 and CDR2: MDHEN, SYDVKM. This CDR3 reads CASSHELGRGVNEQFF. The CDR3 DNA follows: TGTGCCAGCAGCCACGAGCTTGGGAGGGGAGTTAATGAGCAGTTCTTC.

This chain uses TRBV2 with TRBJ2-1; maybe TRBD1 (6 bases). Germline-derived CDR1 and CDR2 are SNHLY and FYNNEI. The length of the CDR3 is 15 residues. Trimming shortened V by 7 bases and J by 0 bases, and 13 bases separated the two germline ends. The CDR3: CASIPGASSYNEQFF. The CDR3 coding sequence is TGTGCCAGCATCCCAGGGGCGAGCTCCTACAATGAGCAGTTCTTC.

The chain is built from TRBV7-2 and TRBJ2-7; TRBD2 aligns across 8 bases. V shed 0 bases, J shed 4 bases, and the junction held 8 bases outside the gene matches. The CDR3 covers 16 residues. CDR1 SGHTA and CDR2 FQGNSA come from the germline V gene. The CDR3 loop reads CASSLASGGTYYEQYF. The CDR3 region has the DNA TGTGCCAGCAGCTTAGCCTCGGGAGGGACCTATTACGAGCAGTACTTC.

The rearrangement uses TRBV27 and TRBJ2-1; a possible D gene is TRBD1 (6 bases). CDR3 size: 18 residues. Trimming cost V 0 bases and J 3 bases, with 18 bases left between them. CDR1 and CDR2 from the germline V gene are MNHEY and SMNVEV (reference sequence). Written as DNA, the CDR3 is TGTGCCAGCAGTTTATCCCGGGACACCTTAGGGTTCTACAATGAGCAGTTCTTC. This translates into CASSLSRDTLGFYNEQFF.

The chain combines TRBV10-3 with TRBJ2-7, with 7 bases aligning to TRBD1. Unmatched junction bases numbered 3, after V lost 2 bases and J lost 2 bases. The CDR3 sequence is 14 residues long. CDR1 is ENHRY and CDR2 is SYGVKD in the germline V gene. CDR3 sequence: CAISELGQAYEQYF. For the CDR3, the DNA is TGTGCCATCAGTGAGCTCGGACAGGCCTACGAGCAGTACTTC.

V and J are TRBV5-1 and TRBJ2-1; the D is unclear. The V end was cut by 2 bases, the J end by 0 bases, with 21 bases between. The CDR3 runs to 19 residues. Germline CDR1 SGHRS, CDR2 YFSETQ. CDR3 residues: CASSFTFYTTDNSYNEQFF. CDR3 coding DNA: TGCGCCAGCAGCTTCACCTTCTACACAACCGACAACTCCTACAATGAGCAGTTCTTC.

This clone was seen a single time. The CDR3 spells CASISQGSSYNEQFF. CDR3 DNA: TGTGCCAGCATTTCGCAGGGGAGCTCCTACAATGAGCAGTTCTTC. The chain recombines TRBV2 with TRBJ2-1, with D possibly being TRBD1 (6 bases). Germline lookup yields CDR1 SNHLY and CDR2 FYNNEI. This CDR3 has 15 amino acids. V was cut by 7 bases and J by 0 bases, with 13 bases left in between.

The chain joins TRBV19 to TRBJ2-7; 10 bases agree with TRBD2. The CDR3 runs to 14 residues. Germline values: CDR1 LNHDA, CDR2 SQIVND (reference sequence). V was clipped by 9 bases and J by 0 bases; unmatched bases: 5. CDR3 DNA: TGTGCCAGCAGGACTAGCGGTGCCTCCTACGAGCAGTACTTC. Encoded protein: CASRTSGASYEQYF.

The genes are TRBV6-5 and TRBJ2-7; 9 bases match TRBD1. Germline CDR1 is MNHEY and CDR2 is SVGAGI. This CDR3 is 13 amino acids long. The J segment lost 5 bases and the V segment lost 10 bases, leaving 9 bases of the junction unmatched. The CDR3 protein is CATNRDRAHEQYF. The CDR3 DNA sequence: TGTGCCACTAACCGGGACAGGGCCCACGAGCAGTACTTC.